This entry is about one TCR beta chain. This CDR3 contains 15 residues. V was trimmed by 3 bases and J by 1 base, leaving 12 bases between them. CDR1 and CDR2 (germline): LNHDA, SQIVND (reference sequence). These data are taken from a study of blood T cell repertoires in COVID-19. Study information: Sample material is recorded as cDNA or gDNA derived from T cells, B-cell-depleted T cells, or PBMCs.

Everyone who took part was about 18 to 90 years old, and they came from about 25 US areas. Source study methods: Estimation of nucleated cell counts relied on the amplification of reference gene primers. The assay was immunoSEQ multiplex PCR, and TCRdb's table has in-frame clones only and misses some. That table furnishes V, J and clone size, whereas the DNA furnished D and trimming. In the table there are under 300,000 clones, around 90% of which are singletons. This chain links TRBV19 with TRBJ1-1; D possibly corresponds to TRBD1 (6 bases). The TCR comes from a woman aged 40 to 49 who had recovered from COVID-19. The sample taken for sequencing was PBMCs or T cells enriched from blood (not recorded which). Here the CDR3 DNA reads TGTGCCAGTAGTATTCGGGGACAACCGAACACTGAAGCTTTCTTT. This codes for CASSIRGQPNTEAFF.